This entry lists 21 T cell receptor beta chains sequenced from one sample in a study of T cell repertoires in cytomegalovirus infection. TCRdb ran MiXCR on the reads and lists one entry per CDR3 protein. The data contain tens of thousands of distinct CDR3 sequences, roughly 20% of them singletons. These receptors' targets are unknown. The sequencing here drew on CD8+ T cells from cultured PBMCs, taken from culture after CMV antigen stimulation. Every receptor here comes from a human donor in good health (CMV status not recorded). Some clones in this sample may be carry-over from other donors' samples.

The chain employs TRBV27 and TRBJ1-5; D remains unclear. There are 14 residues in the CDR3. Trimming removed 3 bases at V and 7 bases at J, with 13 bases between. Germline V CDR1 and CDR2: MNHEY, SMNVEV (reference sequence). This CDR3 reads CASSFEGPYQPQHF. In nucleotides, the CDR3 is TGTGCCAGCAGTTTTGAGGGTCCTTACCAGCCCCAGCATTTT.

In its sample, this clonotype was seen a few times. This chain joins TRBV7-8 and TRBJ2-7, with D unresolved. V lost 7 bases and J lost 0, with 13 bases in between. CDR3 length equals 14 residues. Germline V gene data show CDR1 as SGHVS and CDR2 as FQNEAQ. The CDR3 here is CASTSRHGSYEQYF. The DNA of the CDR3 is TGTGCCAGCACCTCTCGTCACGGCTCCTACGAGCAGTACTTC.

This clonotype was detected a few times. The chain uses TRBV7-2 and TRBJ2-7; 10 bases agree with TRBD2. Trimming removed 2 bases from V and 7 bases from J; junction bases left unmatched: 11. This CDR3 spans 16 amino acids. Germline loops: CDR1 SGHTA, CDR2 FQGNSA. CDR3 amino acids: CASSLRLAGLPSEQYF. CDR3 DNA: TGTGCCAGCAGCTTACGACTAGCGGGTCTCCCTAGTGAGCAGTACTTC. The full variable domain, rest sourced from reference TRBV7-2 and TRBJ2-7, is GAGVSQSPSNKVTEKGKDVELRCDPISGHTALYWYRQSLGQGLEFLIYFQGNSAPDKSGLPSDRFSAERTGGSVSTLTIQRTQQEDSAVYLCASSLRLAGLPSEQYFGPGTRLTVT.

This clonotype is judged medium-sized. This rearrangement joins TRBV7-8 to TRBJ2-1; D unresolved. Germline V gives CDR1 SGHVS, CDR2 FQNEAQ. V was trimmed by 7 bases and J by 5 bases, leaving 12 bases between them. This CDR3 is built from 13 residues. The CDR3 nucleotides read TGTGCCAGCACCCATCCTACCGACAATGAGCAGTTCTTC. Its protein product is CASTHPTDNEQFF.

This rearrangement joins TRBV27 to TRBJ2-1, with D perhaps TRBD2 (6 bases). The length of the CDR3 is 14 residues. The germline V gene encodes CDR1 MNHEY and CDR2 SMNVEV (reference sequence). The V gene lost 5 bases and the J gene lost 10 bases, with 18 bases spanning the gap. The CDR3, as DNA: TGTGCCAGCAGTCCCGGGACTCTCGGCAGGGAGCAGTTCTTC. It is translated as CASSPGTLGREQFF.

This clonotype was picked up a small number of times. The chain joins TRBV29-1 to TRBJ2-7; 10 bases match TRBD1. CDR1 is SQVTM and CDR2 is ANQGSEA in the germline V gene. The V gene end was trimmed by 5 bases and the J gene end by 0 bases; junction bases not matched to a gene: 4. CDR3 length: 14 residues. Here the CDR3 reads CSVMGDRGSYEQYF. The CDR3 nucleotides are TGCAGCGTTATGGGGGACAGGGGCTCCTACGAGCAGTACTTC.

The chain is built from TRBV11-1 and TRBJ2-2; D is ambiguous. V was shortened by 5 bases and J by 5 bases, with 12 bases between the two germline ends. CDR3 length equals 14 residues. Germline assignment: CDR1 SGHAT and CDR2 FQDESV (reference sequence). CDR3 sequence reads: CASSPKSRTGELFF. DNA for the CDR3: TGTGCCAGCAGCCCCAAGTCAAGGACCGGGGAGCTGTTTTTT.

This rearrangement joins TRBV7-6 to TRBJ2-1; D is unresolved. V lost 5 bases, J lost 0 bases, and 5 bases lay in between. The germline gives CDR1 SGHVS, CDR2 FNYEAQ. The CDR3 is made up of 13 amino acids. CDR3 sequence reads: CASSPPSYNEQFF. The CDR3 nucleotides are TGTGCCAGCAGCCCTCCCTCCTACAATGAGCAGTTCTTC.

This clonotype was seen more than once but under ten times. V and J are TRBV14 and TRBJ2-3, with 12 positions matching TRBD2. This CDR3 region has 17 residues. J gave up 8 bases and V 0 bases, and 9 bases lay outside the gene matches. Germline loops: CDR1 SGHDN, CDR2 FVKESK. DNA of the CDR3: TGTGCCAGCAGCCAAGATCTAGCGGGAGGGCCGCTAGCTACGCAGTATTTT. Its translation: CASSQDLAGGPLATQYF.

Only a few counts were recorded for this clonotype. This chain uses TRBV5-6 with TRBJ1-4, with D unclear. This CDR3 comprises 13 residues. Between the trimmed V and J ends, which lost 4 bases and 11 bases, there was a span of 15 bases. Germline CDR1 and CDR2: SGHDT and YYEEEE. The DNA of the CDR3 is TGTGCCAGCAGCAAGGTCCCGATGGGGAAACTGTTTTTT. This encodes CASSKVPMGKLFF.

This clonotype turned up a few times. J is TRBJ2-7 and V is TRBV7-2; perhaps TRBD2 as D (6 bases). Per germline, CDR1 SGHTA and CDR2 FQGNSA. The CDR3 extends over 13 amino acids. Deletions cut 2 bases from V and 3 bases from J, with 8 bases between. This chain's CDR3 is CASSLNGGYEQYF. In DNA form, the CDR3 reads TGTGCCAGCAGCTTAAACGGGGGCTACGAGCAGTACTTC.

A few counts support this clonotype. The J gene is TRBJ1-5, the V gene TRBV7-6; weak D call: TRBD1 (5 bases). Germline CDR1 reads SGHVS; CDR2 reads FNYEAQ. CDR3 length: 19 residues. V lost 5 bases and J 0 bases, leaving 23 bases between the germline ends. For the CDR3, the DNA is TGTGCCAGCAGCGCAGCCCGGGACGGAGGATTCTATAGCAATCAGCCCCAGCATTTT. Translated, it gives CASSAARDGGFYSNQPQHF.

J is TRBJ2-3 and V is TRBV12-3 or TRBV12-4, with D uncertain. Trimming removed 5 bases from V and 2 bases from J, with 20 bases in between. The length of the CDR3 is 17 residues. CDR3: CASSPTNPAAYTDTQYF. The CDR3 DNA reads TGTGCCAGCAGTCCTACTAATCCGGCGGCCTACACAGATACGCAGTATTTT.

This clonotype has just a few counts. The V and J genes are TRBV6-5 and TRBJ1-2; D might be TRBD1 (6 bases). In germline, CDR1 is MNHEY, CDR2 SVGAGI. The CDR3 runs 14 residues. V lost 4 bases to trimming and J lost 6 bases, with 15 bases between them. CDR3 loop: CASSWGPGADGYTF. The DNA for the CDR3 is TGTGCCAGCAGTTGGGGACCGGGGGCAGATGGCTACACCTTC.

This clonotype was seen more than once but under ten times. Compared with germline, one end of the junction differs, possibly owing to a read error. The chain is built from TRBV7-8 and TRBJ2-2; weak D call: TRBD1 (5 bases). CDR3 length equals 19 residues. The germline CDR1 and CDR2 sequences are SGHVS and FQNEAQ. The CDR3 here is CASSLYLTQETRYTEELFF. The DNA for the CDR3 is TGTGCCAGCAGCTTATACCTGACACAGGAGACTCGTTACACCGAGGAGCTGTTTTTT.

The table lists this clonotype with many counts. The V call is TRBV7-9, the J call TRBJ2-1, with TRBD2 identical over 12 bases. Germline V gives CDR1 SEHNR, CDR2 FQNEAQ (reference sequence). The CDR3 totals 18 residues. Losses at the gene ends were 4 bases for V and 0 bases for J; bases not matched to a gene: 7. The CDR3 bases are TGTGCCAGCAGCTCAACTAGCGGGGGGCCGAGCTCCTACAATGAGCAGTTCTTC. Amino acids: CASSSTSGGPSSYNEQFF.

V and J are TRBV23-1 and TRBJ2-1, with D perhaps given as TRBD1 or TRBD2 (6 bases each). TRBV23-1 is known as an ORF, though its function is uncertain. Trimming stripped 8 bases from V and 14 bases from J, with 16 bases between. This CDR3 is 11 amino acids long. CDR3 sequence (DNA): TGCGCCAGCGCATACACGGGGGCTGAGTTCTTC. This translates into CASAYTGAEFF.

The V gene is TRBV7-2, the J gene TRBJ1-1; D is perhaps TRBD1 (5 bases). Germline assignment: CDR1 SGHTA and CDR2 FQGNSA. V lost 4 bases, J lost 0 bases, and 12 bases lay in between. The CDR3 extends over 15 amino acids. Here the CDR3 DNA reads TGTGCCAGCAGCTCACTCAAGGGGCTGAACACTGAAGCTTTCTTT. It yields the protein CASSSLKGLNTEAFF.

This clonotype was counted ten times or more. The J gene is TRBJ2-1, the V gene TRBV7-2; D not resolved. Trimming pared 2 bases from V and 4 bases from J, leaving 12 bases between. Germline V gene data show CDR1 as SGHTA and CDR2 as FQGNSA. This CDR3 is 15 amino acids long. CDR3 DNA sequence: TGTGCCAGCAGCTTATATTCAGCGATTTACAATGAGCAGTTCTTC. Amino acid sequence: CASSLYSAIYNEQFF. Looking up the rest from reference TRBV7-2 and TRBJ2-1 gives the full variable domain: GAGVSQSPSNKVTEKGKDVELRCDPISGHTALYWYRQSLGQGLEFLIYFQGNSAPDKSGLPSDRFSAERTGGSVSTLTIQRTQQEDSAVYLCASSLYSAIYNEQFFGPGTRLTVL.

This clonotype has a handful of counts. The CDR3 nucleotides are TGTGCCAGCAGCTTACCCAGGGGATACGAGCAGTACTTC. Its translation: CASSLPRGYEQYF. This rearrangement joins TRBV7-2 to TRBJ2-7, with a weak D call TRBD1 (6 bases). Germline lookup yields CDR1 SGHTA and CDR2 FQGNSA. V was cut by 2 bases and J by 4 bases, with 9 bases left in between. The CDR3 sequence is 13 residues long.

This clonotype was seen more than once but under ten times. V gene TRBV7-2 combines with J gene TRBJ1-2; tentative D call: TRBD1 (5 bases). V was cut by 4 bases and J by 4 bases, with 13 bases left in between. The CDR3 consists of 14 residues. CDR1 is SGHTA and CDR2 is FQGNSA in the germline V gene. The CDR3: CASSSGTWGYGYTF. CDR3 in DNA: TGTGCCAGCAGCTCAGGGACCTGGGGCTATGGCTACACCTTC.